Below, 21 T cell receptor beta chains from the same sample are listed, as sequenced in a study of naive and memory T cell subsets. The beta constant-region primer was an equimolar mix of two oligonucleotides covering TRBC1 and TRBC2. Nested alpha and beta constant-region primers with the SP2 primer drove four PCR rounds on ligated cDNA. TCRdb itself ran the UMI-ligation and nested PCR reads through MiXCR, one entry per CDR3 protein. The sample includes tens of thousands of distinct CDR3 sequences, roughly 9.6% of them seen just once. The sample was central memory CD8+ T cells from blood. The receptors were sampled from a human donor in good health.

V is TRBV28 and J is TRBJ2-3, with D unclear. CDR1 and CDR2 from the germline V gene are MDHEN and SYDVKM. This CDR3 spans 16 amino acids. Trimming removed 4 bases at V and 6 bases at J, with 20 bases between. The CDR3: CASSSSDSPGWDTQYF. The CDR3 nucleotides are TGTGCCAGCAGTTCCTCGGATAGCCCAGGATGGGATACGCAGTATTTT.

This clonotype showed up many times. The chain combines TRBV12-3 or TRBV12-4 with TRBJ2-5; TRBD2 might be the D (5 bases). V was trimmed by 7 bases and J by 1 base, leaving 19 bases between them. This CDR3 comprises 16 residues. The CDR3, as DNA: TGTGCCAGCACCTCCTCCCCACTAGAAACCCAAGAGACCCAGTACTTC. As protein: CASTSSPLETQETQYF.

This clonotype was picked up a small number of times. The chain is built from TRBV29-1 and TRBJ2-7; 7 nucleotides match TRBD2. This CDR3 spans 15 amino acids. Germline V lookup: CDR1 SQVTM, CDR2 ANQGSEA. V was pared by 6 bases and J by 5 bases, with 16 bases of the junction left unmatched. The CDR3 DNA reads TGCAGCGTGGGGGGGGTGGCAGGCCTGTCGGACGAGCAGTACTTC. This encodes CSVGGVAGLSDEQYF.

V and J are TRBV28 and TRBJ2-7, with D tentatively TRBD2 (6 bases). Per the germline V gene, CDR1 is MDHEN and CDR2 is SYDVKM. Trimming took off 6 bases at V and 5 bases at J, with 14 bases between the two ends. The CDR3 extends over 13 amino acids. The DNA for the CDR3 is TGTGCCAGCAGCCACGGGAGAAACCACGAGCAGTACTTC. Amino acid sequence: CASSHGRNHEQYF.

The chain joins TRBV7-9 to TRBJ2-1; TRBD2 aligns across 7 bases. The CDR3 runs 16 residues. Trimming took 3 bases from V and 1 from J; bases not matched to a gene: 6. Germline assignment: CDR1 SEHNR and CDR2 FQNEAQ (reference sequence). The DNA of the CDR3 is TGTGCCAGCAGCTTTGAGACTAGCCGTTCCTACAATGAGCAGTTCTTC. The encoded protein is CASSFETSRSYNEQFF.

The chain has TRBV19 and TRBJ2-7; D might be TRBD1 (5 bases). The CDR3 totals 14 residues. Per germline, CDR1 LNHDA and CDR2 SQIVND (reference sequence). Deletions cut 2 bases from V and 3 bases from J, with 11 bases between. CDR3 region: CASSIKQGHYEQYF. The CDR3 DNA follows: TGTGCCAGTAGTATAAAGCAGGGCCACTACGAGCAGTACTTC.

There are many counts of this clonotype. The chain carries TRBV7-9 and TRBJ1-4; the D is unclear. The CDR3 totals 13 residues. Germline V lookup: CDR1 SEHNR, CDR2 FQNEAQ (reference sequence). V lost 6 bases to trimming and J lost 3 bases, with 8 bases between them. DNA of the CDR3: TGTGCCAGCAGAGTGGGATCTAATGAAAAACTGTTTTTT. It yields the protein CASRVGSNEKLFF.

The table lists this clonotype with a few counts. V is TRBV4-3 and J is TRBJ1-3; D possibly corresponds to TRBD1 (5 bases). Trimming removed 4 bases from V and 0 bases from J, with 10 bases in between. The CDR3 totals 15 residues. Germline loops: CDR1 LGHNA, CDR2 YSLEER. The CDR3, as DNA: TGCGCCAGCAGCCCTTTGGGGCACTCTGGAAACACCATATATTTT. This codes for CASSPLGHSGNTIYF.

This clonotype was recorded a few times. This chain connects TRBV13 to TRBJ2-7, with D hard to call. The CDR3 consists of 14 residues. Germline CDR1 reads PRHDT; CDR2 reads FYEKMQ (reference sequence). V gave up 1 base and J gave up 0 bases, with 7 bases separating them. Here the CDR3 DNA reads TGTGCCAGCAGCTTAGAGAGGAGCTCCTACGAGCAGTACTTC. It yields the protein CASSLERSSYEQYF.

This clonotype was detected many times. This chain connects TRBV6-2 or TRBV6-3 to TRBJ2-5; tentative D call: TRBD2 (6 bases). Germline CDR1 reads MNHEY; CDR2 reads SVGEGT. The CDR3 extends over 14 amino acids. V lost 6 bases and J lost 2, with 13 bases in between. The CDR3 nucleotides read TGTGCCAGCAGCCACGGGGGTTATCAAGAGACCCAGTACTTC. Translated, it gives CASSHGGYQETQYF.

The chain is built from TRBV28 and TRBJ2-1; D tentatively reads TRBD1 or TRBD2 (5 bases each). This CDR3 has 13 residues. V was shortened by 7 bases and J by 6 bases, with 13 bases between the two germline ends. Germline assignment: CDR1 MDHEN and CDR2 SYDVKM. In DNA form, the CDR3 reads TGTGCCAGCAATCCGGGACGTTGCAATGAGCAGTTCTTC. Protein sequence: CASNPGRCNEQFF.

This rearrangement joins TRBV28 to TRBJ2-3, with D perhaps matching TRBD2 (6 bases). There are 19 residues in the CDR3. Trimming pared 7 bases from V and 8 bases from J, leaving 34 bases between. Germline-derived CDR1 and CDR2 are MDHEN and SYDVKM. CDR3 amino acids: CASTPGEFRGRIKAGTQYF. Written as DNA, the CDR3 is TGTGCCAGCACCCCCGGGGAGTTCCGAGGCCGGATCAAAGCGGGTACGCAGTATTTT.

V usage is TRBV5-1 and J usage is TRBJ2-7; TRBD2 might be the D (6 bases). Per the germline V gene, CDR1 is SGHRS and CDR2 is YFSETQ. The V end was cut by 1 base, the J end by 4 bases, with 12 bases between. This CDR3 spans 14 amino acids. The CDR3 DNA is TGCGCCAGCAGCTTGTCCGGGAGCCGGTACGAGCAGTACTTC. Protein sequence: CASSLSGSRYEQYF. The full variable domain, rest sourced from reference TRBV5-1 and TRBJ2-7, is KAGVTQTPRYLIKTRGQQVTLSCSPISGHRSVSWYQQTPGQGLQFLFEYFSETQRNKGNFPGRFSGRQFSNSRSEMNVSTLELGDSALYLCASSLSGSRYEQYFGPGTRLTVT.

In its sample, this clonotype was seen a few times. The chain links TRBV7-3 to TRBJ2-2; D is uncertain. With 2 bases removed from V and 3 bases from J, the gap between germline ends came to 16 bases. This CDR3 has 17 residues. Germline V CDR1 and CDR2: SGHTA, FQGTGA. For the CDR3, the DNA is TGTGCCAGCAGCTTATTATTGACCGGTAGCCACACCGGGGAGCTGTTTTTT. Translating it yields CASSLLLTGSHTGELFF.

This clonotype was seen repeatedly, ten times or more. The chain couples TRBV5-1 to TRBJ2-7; 7 nucleotides agree with TRBD2. Trimming cost V 4 bases and J 3 bases; bases outside gene matches: 10. Germline loops: CDR1 SGHRS, CDR2 YFSETQ. The CDR3 covers 15 residues. CDR3 in DNA: TGCGCCAGCAGCCCTCCTACTAGCGCGTACTACGAGCAGTACTTC. Its protein product is CASSPPTSAYYEQYF. Together with reference TRBV5-1 and TRBJ2-7, the CDR3 gives the full variable domain: KAGVTQTPRYLIKTRGQQVTLSCSPISGHRSVSWYQQTPGQGLQFLFEYFSETQRNKGNFPGRFSGRQFSNSRSEMNVSTLELGDSALYLCASSPPTSAYYEQYFGPGTRLTVT.

The table lists this clonotype with many counts. V is TRBV20-1 and J is TRBJ2-1; D call uncertain. This CDR3 has 12 amino acids. Deletions cut 3 bases from V and 6 bases from J, with 9 bases between. CDR1 and CDR2 from the germline V gene are DFQATT and SNEGSKA (reference sequence). CDR3 sequence reads: CSASQSRNEQFF. The CDR3 bases are TGCAGTGCTAGCCAAAGTCGCAATGAGCAGTTCTTC.

In its sample, this clonotype was seen many times. This chain uses TRBV4-3 with TRBJ2-1; D is perhaps TRBD1 or TRBD2 (5 bases each). The CDR3 has 13 amino acids. Germline V gene lookup returns CDR1 LGHNA and CDR2 YSLEER. Trimming pared 0 bases from V and 16 bases from J, leaving 16 bases between. The CDR3 coding sequence is TGCGCCAGCAGCCAAGAAACCCGGGGCCCGTCCTTCTTC. Residues: CASSQETRGPSFF.

Comments on this clonotype: Since the CDR3 does not end with the conserved phenylalanine or tryptophan, this likely comes from a read error. V is TRBV6-2 or TRBV6-3 and J is TRBJ2-5; D not resolved. CDR1 and CDR2 (germline): MNHEY, SVGEGT. V was shortened by 2 bases and J by 5 bases, with 9 bases between the two germline ends. There are 13 residues in the CDR3. The CDR3 region is CASSYQESETQYL. CDR3 nucleotides: TGTGCCAGCAGTTACCAGGAGTCGGAGACCCAGTACCTC.

V and J are TRBV11-2 and TRBJ1-2; no reliable D call. V was clipped by 0 bases and J by 3 bases, with 11 bases between them. The germline V gene encodes CDR1 SGHAT and CDR2 FQNNGV. CDR3 size: 15 residues. CDR3 in amino acids: CASSLEAGWYYGYTF. The CDR3 nucleotides are TGTGCCAGCAGCTTAGAGGCCGGCTGGTACTATGGCTACACCTTC.

V gene TRBV7-3 combines with J gene TRBJ2-1; possibly TRBD1 for D (5 bases). V was pared by 4 bases and J by 5 bases, with 15 bases between. CDR1 and CDR2 from the germline V gene are SGHTA and FQGTGA. The CDR3 is 15 residues long. The CDR3 nucleotides read TGTGCCAGCAGCTCGTATGGGGCCCCGAACAATGAGCAGTTCTTC. Encoded protein: CASSSYGAPNNEQFF.

This clonotype was recorded at least ten times. The genes are TRBV29-1 and TRBJ2-3; 9 nucleotides align to TRBD2. The germline CDR1 and CDR2 sequences are SQVTM and ANQGSEA. CDR3 length: 15 residues. Trimming at V came to 7 bases and at J to 3 bases, leaving 11 bases not matched to a gene. The CDR3 loop is CSALFQREVTDTQYF. For the CDR3, the DNA is TGCAGCGCCCTTTTTCAGCGGGAGGTTACAGATACGCAGTATTTT.